This TCR beta chain originates from a study of T cell responses to AZD1222 COVID-19 vaccine. This table comes from immunoSEQ multiplex PCR, and its TCRdb copy is limited to in-frame clones, with some not included. The sample comprises 130,000 or so clones, approximately 86% of which are singletons, and over 2.5% rests with the top ten. Second-dose intervals near 4 or 12 weeks were combined. V lost 5 bases and J lost 4; bases outside the gene matches: 10. This CDR3 is built from 15 residues. Looked up from germline, CDR1 is SGHAT and CDR2 is FQNNGV. The study, taken as a whole, reports: Unmutated variant regions reportedly attract nearly half of all spike-specific TCRs.

This clone is a singleton in its sample. Antigen: not known. Specimen: peripheral blood, collected 28 days after the second AZD1222 dose. The chain combines TRBV11-2 with TRBJ1-2, with 7 positions matching TRBD1. This receptor was obtained from an adult who received the AZD1222 COVID-19 vaccine. CDR3 sequence reads: CASSPDREPFYGYTF. The CDR3 nucleotides read TGTGCCAGCAGCCCCGACAGGGAGCCCTTCTATGGCTACACCTTC.